These 23 T cell receptor beta chains originate from one sample sequenced in a study of response to subunit inactivated influenza vaccine. TCRdb re-derived calls from the RT-PCR reads in MiXCR, one entry per CDR3 protein. Here the sample spans some 520,000 distinct CDR3 sequences, 15% to 20% being singletons. Sequenced material: CD4+ T cells sorted from PBMCs, taken about 23 months after vaccination. These receptors originate from a man between 50 and 70 years old who received an inactivated influenza vaccine.

In this sample, this clonotype turned up a few times. The genes are TRBV27 and TRBJ2-1, with D possibly being TRBD2 (5 bases). Looked up from germline, CDR1 is MNHEY and CDR2 is SMNVEV (reference sequence). V lost 6 bases and J lost 0, with 6 bases in between. The CDR3 contains 13 residues. CDR3 nucleotides: TGTGCCAGCAGCGGGGACTCCTACAATGAGCAGTTCTTC. Protein product: CASSGDSYNEQFF.

In its sample, this clonotype was seen a few times. The CDR3 DNA follows: TGCAGTGCTAGAGATACGGCAGGGGCACGTCAGCCCCAGCATTTT. Translating it yields CSARDTAGARQPQHF. This sequence joins TRBV20-1 and TRBJ1-5; D possibly corresponds to TRBD1 (6 bases). Germline CDR1 is DFQATT and CDR2 is SNEGSKA (reference sequence). Trimming stripped 0 bases from V and 6 bases from J, with 15 bases between. This CDR3 has 15 residues.

This clonotype has more than one count but fewer than ten. The chain links TRBV20-1 to TRBJ1-1; D gene ambiguous. V was cut by 5 bases and J by 1 base, with 8 bases left in between. In germline, CDR1 is DFQATT, CDR2 SNEGSKA (reference sequence). This CDR3 has 12 residues. The DNA of the CDR3 is TGCAGTGCTTTGAGACAGAACACTGAAGCTTTCTTT. This encodes CSALRQNTEAFF.

The chain carries TRBV19 and TRBJ2-6; D not certain. This CDR3 spans 16 amino acids. Per germline, CDR1 LNHDA and CDR2 SQIVND (reference sequence). The ends were cut back, 1 base at V and 0 bases at J, with 7 bases in the middle. The CDR3 reads CASSIGGSSGANVLTF. DNA of the CDR3: TGTGCCAGTAGTATAGGCGGTAGCTCTGGGGCCAACGTCCTGACTTTC.

A few counts support this clonotype. J is TRBJ2-7 and V is TRBV5-1; 15 bases align to TRBD2. The V gene end was trimmed by 4 bases and the J gene end by 4 bases; junction bases not matched to a gene: 15. Germline CDR1 and CDR2: SGHRS and YFSETQ. CDR3 length: 19 residues. The CDR3 DNA is TGCGCCAGCAGCGTGGGGACAACCGGGACTAGCGGGAGGTCGTACGAGCAGTACTTC. This encodes CASSVGTTGTSGRSYEQYF.

The rearrangement joins TRBV12-5 to TRBJ2-3, with TRBD2 identical over 9 bases. Germline V gene data show CDR1 as LGHNT and CDR2 as FRNRAP. CDR3 size: 14 residues. V dropped 6 bases and J dropped 3; count of bases not matched to a gene: 4. CDR3 loop: CASGTGLATDTQYF. In nucleotides, the CDR3 is TGTGCTAGTGGCACCGGACTAGCGACAGATACGCAGTATTTT.

Remarks on this clonotype: A much larger clone is a single base away; this may be a read error. This chain joins TRBV10-3 and TRBJ2-7; 7 bases agree with TRBD1. Germline V gene data show CDR1 as ENHRY and CDR2 as SYGVKD. The CDR3 contains 12 residues. The CDR3 sequence: CATTGATYEQNF. CDR3 nucleotide sequence: TGTGCCACTACAGGGGCTACCTACGAGCAGAACTTC.

V gene TRBV12-3 or TRBV12-4 combines with J gene TRBJ2-1; a possible D gene is TRBD2 (6 bases). The V end lost 3 bases, the J end lost 10 bases, and 13 bases lay between the germline ends. CDR3 size: 13 residues. The CDR3 is CASSFRGSGEQFF. CDR3 nucleotides: TGTGCCAGCAGTTTCCGGGGGTCCGGGGAGCAGTTCTTC.

This clonotype appeared many times. The chain couples TRBV5-1 to TRBJ1-1; unclear D gene. This CDR3 contains 15 residues. Looked up from germline, CDR1 is SGHRS and CDR2 is YFSETQ. V was clipped by 0 bases and J by 0 bases, with 9 bases between them. CDR3 protein: CASSLESRVNTEAFF. The CDR3 DNA is TGCGCCAGCAGCTTGGAATCTAGGGTGAACACTGAAGCTTTCTTT.

This clonotype was recorded at least ten times. The V and J genes are TRBV6-5 and TRBJ2-2; unclear D gene. With 0 bases removed from V and 4 bases from J, the gap between germline ends came to 6 bases. Per germline, CDR1 MNHEY and CDR2 SVGAGI. The CDR3 is made up of 14 amino acids. CDR3 DNA sequence: TGTGCCAGCAGTTACTCCCGGTCCACCGGGGAGCTGTTTTTT. Amino acid sequence: CASSYSRSTGELFF.

V is TRBV7-2 and J is TRBJ2-2; 9 nucleotides agree with TRBD2. Germline V gene data show CDR1 as SGHTA and CDR2 as FQGNSA. The CDR3 covers 16 residues. Trimming took 2 bases from V and 6 from J; bases not matched to a gene: 7. The CDR3 protein is CASSLYSGRGAGELFF. The CDR3 bases are TGTGCCAGCAGCTTATATAGCGGGAGAGGGGCCGGGGAGCTGTTTTTT.

The V and J genes are TRBV4-3 and TRBJ2-5; 7 nucleotides match TRBD2. Losses at the gene ends were 0 bases for V and 4 bases for J; bases not matched to a gene: 5. The CDR3 runs to 15 residues. Looked up from germline, CDR1 is LGHNA and CDR2 is YSLEER. CDR3 protein: CASSQEGTGGETQYF. CDR3 bases: TGCGCCAGCAGCCAAGAAGGGACGGGGGGAGAGACCCAGTACTTC.

The genes are TRBV12-3 or TRBV12-4 and TRBJ1-1, with 7 nucleotides matching TRBD1. The V segment lost 6 bases and the J segment 2 bases; nucleotides outside the gene matches: 6. The CDR3 consists of 14 residues. The CDR3 sequence is CASRAGTANTEAFF. CDR3 in DNA: TGTGCCAGCAGGGCGGGGACAGCTAACACTGAAGCTTTCTTT.

This clonotype appeared a few times. CDR3 in amino acids: CATSDYVGTQYF. The CDR3, as DNA: TGTGCCACCAGTGATTACGTCGGTACGCAGTATTTT. The chain carries TRBV24-1 and TRBJ2-3, with D unclear. The V end lost 2 bases, the J end lost 8 bases, and 7 bases lay between the germline ends. The CDR3 loop spans 12 amino acids. Germline V CDR1 and CDR2: KGHDR, SFDVKD.

A word on this clonotype: Sequence at one end of the junction differs from germline and may be a read error. The V gene is TRBV4-2, the J gene TRBJ1-4; weak D call: TRBD1 (5 bases). This CDR3 comprises 16 residues. Germline V gene lookup returns CDR1 LGHNA and CDR2 YNFKEQ. The CDR3 nucleotides are TGTGCCAGCAGCTCACCCAGGGCTCGGGATAATGAAAAACTGTATTTT. This gives the protein CASSSPRARDNEKLYF.

This clonotype was found a few times. The V call is TRBV29-1, the J call TRBJ2-4, with a weak D call TRBD1 (6 bases). Germline values: CDR1 SQVTM, CDR2 ANQGSEA. The CDR3 totals 12 residues. Trimming shortened V by 4 bases and J by 8 bases, and 12 bases separated the two germline ends. The CDR3 loop is CSVVSGVDIQYF. CDR3 in DNA: TGCAGCGTTGTTTCAGGGGTAGACATTCAGTACTTC.

This clonotype was counted only a few times. The chain carries TRBV5-1 and TRBJ1-4; D may be TRBD1 (6 bases). Trimming removed 0 bases from V and 5 bases from J, with 11 bases in between. Germline values: CDR1 SGHRS, CDR2 YFSETQ. CDR3 size: 15 residues. CDR3 sequence reads: CASSLGITGNEKLFF. The CDR3 coding sequence is TGCGCCAGCAGCTTGGGAATAACAGGGAATGAAAAACTGTTTTTT.

This clonotype was counted between two and nine times. V gene TRBV19 combines with J gene TRBJ2-1, with TRBD2 identical over 10 bases. This CDR3 region has 15 residues. Trimming removed 7 bases from V and 6 bases from J; junction bases left unmatched: 9. Germline CDR1 is LNHDA and CDR2 is SQIVND (reference sequence). CDR3 nucleotide sequence: TGTGCCAGTATCGGCCTAGCGGGAGCCCGCAATGAGCAGTTCTTC. This sequence encodes CASIGLAGARNEQFF.

This chain links TRBV6-1 with TRBJ1-1; 11 bases map to TRBD1. The V segment lost 6 bases and the J segment 1 base; nucleotides outside the gene matches: 13. This CDR3 is 18 amino acids long. Germline loops: CDR1 MNHNS, CDR2 SASEGT. The CDR3 loop reads CASRDRTGGSVRNTEAFF. CDR3 bases: TGTGCCAGCAGAGACCGGACAGGGGGCTCGGTGAGGAACACTGAAGCTTTCTTT.

The V call is TRBV15, the J call TRBJ1-5; D uncertain. Germline V gene lookup returns CDR1 LNHNV and CDR2 YYDKDF (reference sequence). The CDR3 sequence is 14 residues long. Deletions cut 0 bases from V and 9 bases from J, with 12 bases between. The chain's CDR3 is CATSRDETRRPQHF. The CDR3 region has the DNA TGTGCCACCAGCAGAGATGAAACTCGACGGCCCCAGCATTTT.

CDR3: CASGTGVASTNEKLFF. The CDR3 DNA reads as TGCGCCAGCGGGACAGGCGTTGCGTCAACTAATGAAAAACTGTTTTTT. The genes are TRBV5-1 and TRBJ1-4, with 8 nucleotides matching TRBD1. V gave up 7 bases and J gave up 0 bases; unmatched junction bases: 8. Per germline, CDR1 SGHRS and CDR2 YFSETQ. The CDR3 is 16 residues long.

This clonotype was recorded a few times. The gene calls are TRBV14 and TRBJ1-2; D gene ambiguous. Germline V gives CDR1 SGHDN, CDR2 FVKESK. The CDR3 length is 12 residues. Trimming left V 4 bases short and J 7 bases short, with 10 bases between. The CDR3 is CASSRLDGGYTF. In DNA, the CDR3 is TGTGCCAGCAGCCGATTGGACGGTGGCTACACCTTC. Supplemented by reference TRBV14 and TRBJ1-2, the full variable domain reads EAGVTQFPSHSVIEKGQTVTLRCDPISGHDNLYWYRRVMGKEIKFLLHFVKESKQDESGMPNNRFLAERTGGTYSTLKVQPAELEDSGVYFCASSRLDGGYTFGSGTRLTVV.

V usage is TRBV29-1 and J usage is TRBJ2-1; 9 bases map to TRBD2. Germline loops: CDR1 SQVTM, CDR2 ANQGSEA. The V and J ends lost 7 bases and 4 bases, in that order; junction bases with no gene match: 11. CDR3 length: 15 amino acids. The CDR3 loop is CSARRAGGLYNEQFF. In nucleotides, the CDR3 is TGCAGCGCCCGCCGGGCGGGGGGGTTGTACAATGAGCAGTTCTTC.